This TCR beta chain was sequenced during a study of T cell changes during pregnancy in multiple sclerosis. CDR3 length: 14 residues. TCRdb's copy holds only in-frame clones and misses some; the assay was immunoSEQ multiplex PCR. The sample shows about 87,000 clones, about 93% of them seen only once. The sample here was peripheral blood, taken in the third trimester of pregnancy. The rearrangement joins TRBV21-1 to TRBJ2-3; the table gives TRBD1 as D, unverified against the DNA. TRBV21-1 is a pseudogene locus. The clonotype originates from a female donor in good health, enrolled as a control in a pregnancy study. CDR3 loop: CASTPTGGTDTQYF. Here the CDR3 DNA reads TGTGCCAGCACCCCGACAGGGGGGACGGATACGCAGTATTTT.